Presented here are 31 T cell receptor beta chains from one specimen sequenced in a study of OX40 agonist ivuxolimab in advanced cancers. Repertoires were generated with immunoSEQ multiplex PCR, while TCRdb's copy carries only in-frame clones and drops some. In the table there are around 97,000 clones, roughly nine tenths of which are singletons. The sequenced sample was CD4+ or CD8+ T cells sorted from blood, obtained in a trial of the OX40 agonist ivuxolimab. Source of these receptors: an adult with an advanced solid tumor such as melanoma, head and neck, liver or kidney cancer.

The chain employs TRBV20-1 and TRBJ1-2, with D unclear. Per the germline V gene, CDR1 is DFQATT and CDR2 is SNEGSKA (reference sequence). This CDR3 has 11 amino acids. V was trimmed by 6 bases and J by 4 bases, leaving 9 bases between them. The CDR3 region is CSALTGYGYTF. The CDR3 DNA reads as TGCAGTGCCTTGACCGGCTATGGCTACACCTTC.

This clone appeared once. The gene calls are TRBV16 and TRBJ1-5; no definite D call. Germline V CDR1 and CDR2: KGHSY, FQNENV. Trimming pared 4 bases from V and 9 bases from J, leaving 10 bases between. The CDR3 spans 12 residues. The CDR3 reads CASSPGGGPQHF. CDR3 coding DNA: TGTGCCAGCAGCCCTGGAGGAGGGCCCCAGCATTTT.

The J gene is TRBJ1-5, the V gene TRBV30, with 8 bases aligning to TRBD1. V gave up 0 bases and J gave up 7 bases; unmatched junction bases: 5. The germline V gene encodes CDR1 GTSNPN and CDR2 SVGIG (reference sequence). This CDR3 region has 14 residues. CDR3 sequence reads: CAWSVAGGRQPQHF. The CDR3 nucleotides read TGTGCCTGGAGTGTGGCAGGGGGCAGACAGCCCCAGCATTTT.

V and J are TRBV13 and TRBJ2-5, with 8 positions matching TRBD1. Germline V gives CDR1 PRHDT, CDR2 FYEKMQ (reference sequence). Trimming cost V 5 bases and J 10 bases; bases outside gene matches: 12. The CDR3 loop spans 14 amino acids. The CDR3 here is CASSKRQGRGDQYF. As DNA, the CDR3 is TGTGCCAGCAGCAAAAGACAGGGGAGAGGGGACCAGTACTTC. The full variable domain, in which reference TRBV13 and TRBJ2-5 provide the parts outside the CDR3, is AAGVIQSPRHLIKEKRETATLKCYPIPRHDTVYWYQQGPGQDPQFLISFYEKMQSDKGSIPDRFSAQQFSDYHSELNMSSLELGDSALYFCASSKRQGRGDQYFGPGTRLLVL.

This clone was counted a few times. The chain links TRBV29-1 to TRBJ2-7; 7 bases match TRBD2. CDR1 is SQVTM and CDR2 is ANQGSEA in the germline V gene. CDR3 length: 17 amino acids. The J segment lost 0 bases and the V segment lost 4 bases, leaving 15 bases of the junction unmatched. The CDR3 sequence: CSVVSRGVSGPSYEQYF. CDR3 coding DNA: TGCAGCGTTGTCTCTCGGGGGGTGAGCGGGCCCTCCTACGAGCAGTACTTC.

J is TRBJ1-4 and V is TRBV6-5; D gene uncertain. The ends were cut back, 3 bases at V and 0 bases at J, with 5 bases in the middle. This CDR3 has 14 amino acids. Germline loops: CDR1 MNHEY, CDR2 SVGAGI. DNA for the CDR3: TGTGCCAGCAGTTATCGGCCAACTAATGAAAAACTGTTTTTT. Protein sequence: CASSYRPTNEKLFF.

The chain links TRBV9 to TRBJ1-4; D is unclear. V was pared by 4 bases and J by 0 bases, with 13 bases between. Germline V gene lookup returns CDR1 SGDLS and CDR2 YYNGEE. The CDR3 has 16 amino acids. CDR3: CASSWDSGATNEKLFF. The CDR3 DNA sequence: TGTGCCAGCAGCTGGGATTCAGGCGCAACTAATGAAAAACTGTTTTTT.

Points on this clone: At one end the junction does not follow the germline gene, possibly because of a read error. This rearrangement joins TRBV29-1 to TRBJ1-2, with D perhaps TRBD1 (6 bases). The CDR3 has 11 residues. Germline CDR1 SQVTM, CDR2 ANQGSEA. This chain's CDR3 is CSVEDRQVPAF. CDR3 sequence (DNA): TGCAGCGTTGAAGATCGACAGGTGCCGGCCTTC.

The chain has TRBV7-9 and TRBJ1-2, with unresolved D. CDR1 is SEHNR, CDR2 FQNEAQ, per germline (reference sequence). This CDR3 has 12 amino acids. Trimming removed 3 bases from V and 6 bases from J, with 8 bases in between. CDR3 DNA sequence: TGTGCCAGCAGCTTTGAGCAGCATGGCTACACCTTC. This encodes CASSFEQHGYTF.

This chain connects TRBV19 to TRBJ1-4; no clear D gene. The CDR3 consists of 15 residues. Trimming stripped 7 bases from V and 3 bases from J, with 15 bases between. The germline V gene has CDR1 LNHDA and CDR2 SQIVND (reference sequence). The CDR3 sequence: CASTVSRGANEKLFF. The CDR3 nucleotides are TGTGCCAGTACCGTTTCGAGAGGAGCTAATGAAAAACTGTTTTTT.

V gene TRBV6-1 combines with J gene TRBJ1-1, with a possible D match to TRBD1 (6 bases). V lost 5 bases, J lost 1 base, and 14 bases lay in between. This CDR3 region has 15 residues. Germline V gives CDR1 MNHNS, CDR2 SASEGT. CDR3 sequence (DNA): TGTGCCAGCAGTTTAGAGGGACATTCGAACACTGAAGCTTTCTTT. It codes for CASSLEGHSNTEAFF.

The chain uses TRBV19 and TRBJ1-1, with 9 nucleotides matching TRBD1. This CDR3 has 16 amino acids. CDR1 is LNHDA and CDR2 is SQIVND in the germline V gene (reference sequence). Trimming took 5 bases from V and 10 from J; bases not matched to a gene: 17. DNA for the CDR3: TGTGCCAGTAGTCGAGCCCCCTTGGGACAGGGAGCGCGAGCTTTCTTT. It specifies CASSRAPLGQGARAFF. Full variable domain (outside the CDR3, taken from reference TRBV19 and TRBJ1-1): DGGITQSPKYLFRKEGQNVTLSCEQNLNHDAMYWYRQDPGQGLRLIYYSQIVNDFQKGDIAEGYSVSREKKESFPLTVTSAQKNPTAFYLCASSRAPLGQGARAFFGQGTRLTVV.

The gene calls are TRBV4-2 and TRBJ2-1; TRBD1 aligns across 9 bases. Unmatched junction bases numbered 6, after V lost 4 bases and J lost 5 bases. Germline V gives CDR1 LGHNA, CDR2 YNFKEQ. The CDR3 has 15 amino acids. CDR3 nucleotide sequence: TGTGCCAGCAGCCCATTACAGGGGGCGAACAATGAGCAGTTCTTC. It yields the protein CASSPLQGANNEQFF.

V and J are TRBV5-1 and TRBJ1-1; D is unclear. The CDR3 is 14 amino acids. Trimming removed 2 bases at V and 4 bases at J, with 12 bases between. Germline assignment: CDR1 SGHRS and CDR2 YFSETQ. DNA for the CDR3: TGCGCCAGCAGCTTTGTTCCCCCGGGCACTGAAGCTTTCTTT. Its translation is CASSFVPPGTEAFF.

The chain combines TRBV11-3 with TRBJ1-2; D is perhaps TRBD1 (5 bases). The V end was cut by 5 bases, the J end by 8 bases, with 15 bases between. Germline-derived CDR1 and CDR2 are SGHNT and YENEEA. This CDR3 comprises 13 residues. The CDR3 coding sequence is TGTGCCAGCAGCCATCGTTCGGGGGACGGCTACACCTTC. It specifies CASSHRSGDGYTF. Full variable domain (remainder filled in from reference TRBV11-3 and TRBJ1-2): EAGVVQSPRYKIIEKKQPVAFWCNPISGHNTLYWYLQNLGQGPELLIRYENEEAVDDSQLPKDRFSAERLKGVDSTLKIQPAELGDSAVYLCASSHRSGDGYTFGSGTRLTVV.

The chain is built from TRBV19 and TRBJ2-3; 13 nucleotides align to TRBD2. CDR1 and CDR2 (germline): LNHDA, SQIVND (reference sequence). This CDR3 comprises 16 residues. With 4 bases clipped from V and 2 bases from J, the junction kept 3 bases outside the gene matches. The CDR3 sequence is CASSKTSGGPTDTQYF. CDR3 in DNA: TGTGCCAGTAGTAAGACTAGCGGGGGGCCCACAGATACGCAGTATTTT.

The V and J genes are TRBV5-6 and TRBJ1-4, with D perhaps matching TRBD1 (5 bases). This CDR3 is built from 18 residues. The V and J ends lost 0 bases and 0 bases respectively, with 15 bases between them. Germline-derived CDR1 and CDR2 are SGHDT and YYEEEE. The DNA for the CDR3 is TGTGCCAGCAGCTTGGATTGGGGGAGCCTTGCAACTAATGAAAAACTGTTTTTT. Translation gives CASSLDWGSLATNEKLFF.

V is TRBV28 and J is TRBJ1-6; 9 positions agree with TRBD1. The CDR3 consists of 15 residues. Germline loops: CDR1 MDHEN, CDR2 SYDVKM. The junction had 6 bases not matched to a gene; V was cut back by 5 bases and J by 7 bases. The CDR3 DNA is TGTGCCAGCAGTCAACAGGGGGCTTACAATTCACCCCTCCACTTT. Amino acid sequence: CASSQQGAYNSPLHF.

This chain joins TRBV7-3 and TRBJ2-3; 8 nucleotides align to TRBD1. Germline CDR1 is SGHTA and CDR2 is FQGTGA. The CDR3 extends over 15 amino acids. J was trimmed by 1 base and V by 2 bases; bases with no gene match: 2. As DNA, the CDR3 is TGTGCCAGCAGCTTAGGGGGACAGGGCACAGATACGCAGTATTTT. This sequence encodes CASSLGGQGTDTQYF. The full variable domain, completed using reference TRBV7-3 and TRBJ2-3, is GAGVSQTPSNKVTEKGKYVELRCDPISGHTALYWYRQSLGQGPEFLIYFQGTGAADDSGLPNDRFFAVRPEGSVSTLKIQRTERGDSAVYLCASSLGGQGTDTQYFGPGTRLTVL.

This chain links TRBV19 with TRBJ1-4, with D possibly TRBD1 on 5 matching bases. Germline V gives CDR1 LNHDA, CDR2 SQIVND (reference sequence). This CDR3 contains 12 residues. The V end lost 8 bases, the J end lost 10 bases, and 14 bases lay between the germline ends. The CDR3 DNA reads as TGTGCCAGTTGGACACCTACGGGAAAACTGTTTTTT. Its protein product is CASWTPTGKLFF.

The V call is TRBV29-1, the J call TRBJ1-2; no definite D call. The V end was cut by 1 base, the J end by 2 bases, with 2 bases between. There are 11 residues in the CDR3. Germline values: CDR1 SQVTM, CDR2 ANQGSEA. Here the CDR3 DNA reads TGCAGCGTTGAAGGCAACTATGGCTACACCTTC. It is translated as CSVEGNYGYTF.

The V call is TRBV29-1, the J call TRBJ1-2; 7 positions match TRBD1. The CDR3 loop spans 11 amino acids. Germline V lookup: CDR1 SQVTM, CDR2 ANQGSEA. Unmatched junction bases numbered 4, after V lost 7 bases and J lost 5 bases. CDR3 residues: CSAPGQYGYTF. The CDR3 coding sequence is TGCAGCGCCCCGGGACAGTATGGCTACACCTTC.

This chain links TRBV7-2 with TRBJ1-1; possibly TRBD1 for D (5 bases). V was clipped by 5 bases and J by 0 bases, with 13 bases between them. In germline, CDR1 is SGHTA, CDR2 FQGNSA. The CDR3 is made up of 15 amino acids. The DNA for the CDR3 is TGTGCCAGCAGCCCACGAGGGGTCATGAACACTGAAGCTTTCTTT. This codes for CASSPRGVMNTEAFF.

The chain is built from TRBV5-1 and TRBJ2-3, with 8 nucleotides matching TRBD2. Trimming cost V 4 bases and J 1 base; bases outside gene matches: 8. The CDR3 consists of 16 residues. Per the germline V gene, CDR1 is SGHRS and CDR2 is YFSETQ. The CDR3 bases are TGCGCCAGCAGCCCGGGAGCGGGGGAGCGCACAGATACGCAGTATTTT. Translated, it gives CASSPGAGERTDTQYF.

The rearrangement joins TRBV7-9 to TRBJ2-1; no definite D call. CDR1 is SEHNR, CDR2 FQNEAQ, per germline (reference sequence). The V gene lost 5 bases and the J gene lost 6 bases, with 8 bases spanning the gap. This CDR3 region has 12 residues. The chain's CDR3 is CASSLTGNEQFF. The CDR3, as DNA: TGTGCCAGCAGCCTTACGGGCAATGAGCAGTTCTTC. Full variable domain (outside the CDR3, taken from reference TRBV7-9 and TRBJ2-1): DTGVSQNPRHKITKRGQNVTFRCDPISEHNRLYWYRQTLGQGPEFLTYFQNEAQLEKSRLLSDRFSAERPKGSFSTLEIQRTEQGDSAMYLCASSLTGNEQFFGPGTRLTVL.

This chain joins TRBV7-2 and TRBJ2-7; 9 nucleotides line up with TRBD1. This CDR3 region has 16 residues. V dropped 5 bases and J dropped 6; count of bases not matched to a gene: 14. Germline lookup yields CDR1 SGHTA and CDR2 FQGNSA. The CDR3: CASSPQMGQGYAEQYF. The CDR3, as DNA: TGTGCCAGCAGCCCCCAGATGGGACAGGGTTACGCCGAGCAGTACTTC.

This sequence joins TRBV18 and TRBJ2-5; D is ambiguous. CDR1 and CDR2 (germline): KGHSH, LQKENI. Trimming took 3 bases from V and 2 from J, leaving 13 bases between them. This CDR3 is 15 amino acids long. The CDR3, as DNA: TGTGCCAGCTCACCTACCCCACAGAAACAAGAGACCCAGTACTTC. It is translated as CASSPTPQKQETQYF. Full variable domain (missing parts from reference TRBV18 and TRBJ2-5): NAGVMQNPRHLVRRRGQEARLRCSPMKGHSHVYWYRQLPEEGLKFMVYLQKENIIDESGMPKERFSAEFPKEGPSILRIQQVVRGDSAAYFCASSPTPQKQETQYFGPGTRLLVL.

This clone was observed once. The chain couples TRBV5-4 to TRBJ2-5; 8 bases align to TRBD2. This CDR3 is 16 amino acids long. The germline CDR1 and CDR2 sequences are SGHNT and YYREEE (reference sequence). The V and J ends lost 7 bases and 1 base, in that order; junction bases with no gene match: 12. CDR3 region: CASSGRASGLQETQYF. CDR3 bases: TGTGCCAGCTCCGGCCGGGCTAGCGGGCTCCAAGAGACCCAGTACTTC.

This chain connects TRBV30 to TRBJ2-5, with D perhaps TRBD1 or TRBD2 (5 bases each). Looked up from germline, CDR1 is GTSNPN and CDR2 is SVGIG (reference sequence). This CDR3 is built from 13 residues. V lost 2 bases to trimming and J lost 7 bases, with 14 bases between them. In DNA form, the CDR3 reads TGTGCCTGGAGTCGAGAGGGGATCGGGACCCAGTACTTC. Amino acids: CAWSREGIGTQYF.

This clone was observed a few times. The chain combines TRBV6-6 with TRBJ1-1; 11 bases match TRBD1. This CDR3 is 16 amino acids long. The germline V gene encodes CDR1 MNHNY and CDR2 SVGAGI (reference sequence). V lost 6 bases, J lost 4 bases, and 10 bases stayed unmatched. The CDR3, as DNA: TGTGCCAGCAGAACTGGGACAGGGGGTAGCAGCACTGAAGCTTTCTTT. Translating gives CASRTGTGGSSTEAFF.

The chain combines TRBV10-3 with TRBJ1-2; D perhaps matches TRBD1 (5 bases). From germline, CDR1 is ENHRY and CDR2 SYGVKD. The CDR3 runs 13 residues. Trimming removed 7 bases from V and 2 bases from J, with 11 bases in between. CDR3 loop: CAIKGQANYGYTF. The CDR3 DNA follows: TGTGCCATCAAGGGGCAGGCGAACTATGGCTACACCTTC.